This T cell receptor beta chain was observed in a study of CD8 T cells in Susac syndrome. Germline CDR1 SGHTA, CDR2 FQGNSA. V gave up 5 bases and J gave up 2 bases, with 13 bases separating them. The CDR3 length is 15 residues. The authors reverse transcribed roughly 0.45 to 1 ug RNA with random hexamers. Amplification of TCR beta CDR3 used immunoSEQ multiplex PCR across 54 Vbeta and 13 Jbeta. TCRdb processed the immunoSEQ multiplex PCR reads anew with MiXCR; each CDR3 protein has one entry. The repertoire holds fewer than 350,000 distinct CDR3 sequences, with around 90% as singletons. The authors carried out high-throughput sequencing of TCR beta. They applied it to CD8+ and CD4+ T cells obtained from blood. In contrast to the negatively isolated CD8+ and CD4+ T cells, TEMRA cells were FACS-enriched.

This rearrangement joins TRBV7-2 to TRBJ1-3; a weak D match, TRBD1 (6 bases). Sequencing input: CD4+ T cells from PBMCs. This TCR came from a human donor with multiple sclerosis. CDR3 loop: CASSRVGQPGNTIYF. In DNA, the CDR3 is TGTGCCAGCAGCCGGGTCGGACAGCCTGGAAACACCATATATTTT.